This TCR beta chain is from a study of TIL therapy for anti-PD-1-resistant metastatic lung cancer (dated by TCRdb to about 2021). Study-level background: Among the enrolled patients, the median age was roughly 54 years (range 38-75), and the median tumor PD-L1 proportion score was around 6%. A median non-synonymous tumor mutation burden of roughly 1.4 mutations per megabase was determined across the cohort by whole-exome sequencing. T cell receptor beta sequencing of tumor and peripheral blood served to follow clonotypes across the tumor, the expanded TIL product, and serial blood samples. The cohort was composed predominantly of lung adenocarcinoma, with a few EGFR-mutant and two ALK-rearranged tumors included, and half of patients were identified as current or former smokers.

The CDR3 numbers 17 residues from cysteine through phenylalanine. Solely the CDR3 DNA is kept, with 51 bases framed from the first base. The junction shows trimming of 5 bases on V and 3 bases on J, plus 21 bases between the germline ends. Looking up the germline V gene yields CDR1 SGHTA and CDR2 FQGNSA. The immunoSEQ v3 hsTCRB kit was used to amplify TCR beta CDR3 regions from genomic DNA through bias-controlled multiplex PCR. TCR libraries were sequenced on an Illumina NextSeq 500 to 1.5 million to 2 million read pairs for survey level or 5-6 million for deep level. As for the authors' bioinformatics: V, D and J genes were assigned, non-productive sequences were removed, and clonality was reported by immunoSEQ Analyzer software. Repertoires were compared by productive Simpson clonality and by the Morisita overlap index of productive TRB rearrangements between infused TIL and blood. TCRdb retrieved this table from immuneACCESS and kept in-frame rearrangements only. Not all clones are present; in checked studies, unresolved V genes account for under half, and no reason is known for the remainder. V, J and clone size are those of that table, while D and trimming were read from the DNA. For this sample there are more than 90,000 clones; around three fifths appear just once. The ten largest clones take up approximately 11% of the sample.

Remarks on this clone: There is no known antigen for this receptor. No base-level quality is on record; no much larger clone is a single base apart.

Explained via the paper, the time point label denotes: pre-treatment sample, taken before nivolumab and TIL therapy. Baseline tumor samples were excised metastases, mostly pleural nodules or supraclavicular lymph nodes, from the same resection used to grow TIL. Before any PD-1/PD-L1 blockade was given, tumors were harvested, nivolumab was then administered, and patients who progressed went on to receive lymphodepletion, an infusion of expanded TIL, and IL-2. Between October 2017 and early 2020, a dual-center phase I trial enrolled adults who had stage 4 NSCLC. Samples came from a single-arm, open-label phase I trial of tumor-infiltrating lymphocyte therapy with nivolumab in advanced non-small cell lung cancer. Portions of each resected tumor were snap-frozen in liquid nitrogen and were stored at -80 degrees C. Using laser-capture macrodissection, tumor regions of interest were selected on H&E sections, then pulverized into around 16 mg aliquots and extracted using Qiagen Allprep kits.

Broad study findings and their caveats: Compared with baseline intratumoral T cells, expanded TIL cultures were more clonal and less diverse (median clonality roughly 6.5% vs 31%, p < 0.0001). The study protocol defined all tumor marker inferences as exploratory. Generalizability was limited because the cohort was highly selected, with more treatment-naive, never-smoker and oncogene-addicted patients included than is typical. TIL culture showed high clonal turnover, with many enriched product clones undetected in the baseline tumor, suggesting clonal contraction rather than faithful expansion.

The sequencing used tumor tissue, collected at baseline. The sequence was collected from a person aged 25 to 80 with non-small cell lung cancer. Recombination connected TRBV7-2 to TRBJ2-3, with TRBD1 as a weak D call on 5 bases. The CDR3 loop reads CASSPLGQGILTDTQYF. The nucleotide sequence is TGTGCCAGCAGCCCCCTCGGGCAGGGCATTCTTACAGATACGCAGTATTTT.